The 15 T cell receptor beta chains below all came from one sample that was sequenced in a study of T cells in Graves' hyperthyroidism and ophthalmopathy. The source material, RNA transcripts, was used to amplify TCR beta CDR3 regions. The HTBI set primed first-round TCR CDR3 RT-PCR. TCRdb ran MiXCR on the multiplex PCR reads and lists one entry per CDR3 protein. The table shows around 400,000 distinct CDR3 sequences, with around 14% occurring only once. Sequencing input: blood. The receptors here all came from a woman younger than 35 with Graves' hyperthyroidism.

This clonotype occurred a few times. The gene calls are TRBV10-3 and TRBJ2-7; 7 bases line up with TRBD1. Looked up from germline, CDR1 is ENHRY and CDR2 is SYGVKD. The CDR3 loop spans 12 amino acids. For the CDR3, the DNA is TGTGGTACCGGGACAGCCCGCTACGAGCAGTACTTC. It yields the protein CGTGTARYEQYF.

There are many counts of this clonotype. The gene calls are TRBV28 and TRBJ1-2; no clear D. Trimming stripped 7 bases from V and 2 bases from J, with 14 bases between. There are 14 residues in the CDR3. The germline gives CDR1 MDHEN, CDR2 SYDVKM. The CDR3 nucleotides read TGTGCCAGCACCTTCACTTACATAAACTATGGCTACACCTTC. Encoded protein: CASTFTYINYGYTF.

This clonotype was observed a few times. V is TRBV4-3 and J is TRBJ1-4; D not resolved. CDR3 length: 17 residues. CDR1 is LGHNA and CDR2 is YSLEER in the germline V gene. V was clipped by 3 bases and J by 3 bases, with 17 bases between them. CDR3 in amino acids: CASSQGSIRLANEKLFF. As DNA, the CDR3 is TGCGCCAGCAGCCAGGGTTCCATCCGACTGGCTAATGAAAAACTGTTTTTT.

On this clonotype: This may come from a read error, since a much larger clone is one base off. The chain couples TRBV29-1 to TRBJ1-1; D is undetermined. V was shortened by 4 bases and J by 0 bases, with 9 bases between the two germline ends. The germline V gene has CDR1 SQVTM and CDR2 ANQGSEA. This CDR3 region has 13 residues. The CDR3 bases are TGCAGCGTTGGAGAACAGCTGAACACTGAAGCTTTCTTT. The encoded protein is CSVGEQLNTEAFF.

This chain uses TRBV7-8 with TRBJ1-5; 7 nucleotides agree with TRBD1. The germline CDR1 and CDR2 sequences are SGHVS and FQNEAQ. V lost 4 bases to trimming and J lost 4 bases; unmatched junction nucleotides: 7. This CDR3 is built from 15 residues. The CDR3 loop reads CASSSRQGLNQPQHF. CDR3 DNA: TGTGCCAGCAGCTCCCGACAGGGTTTAAATCAGCCCCAGCATTTT.

This clonotype has a count of ten or more. This rearrangement joins TRBV5-5 to TRBJ2-1; no firm D call. The V and J ends lost 5 bases and 4 bases respectively, with 19 bases between them. The CDR3 spans 16 residues. Per the germline V gene, CDR1 is SGHKS and CDR2 is YYEKEE (reference sequence). As DNA, the CDR3 is TGTGCCAGCAGTCAAGCGATCCTAGGGTTATACAATGAGCAGTTCTTC. Amino acid sequence: CASSQAILGLYNEQFF.

Turning to this clonotype: Relative to the germline gene, one junction end is altered; a read error may explain this. The chain links TRBV27 to TRBJ2-3; D remains ambiguous. There are 13 residues in the CDR3. CDR1 is MNHEY, CDR2 SMNVEV, per germline (reference sequence). CDR3 region: CASSTISSDAQYF. DNA of the CDR3: TGTGCCAGCAGCACTATCAGCTCAGATGCGCAGTATTTT.

The table lists this clonotype with many counts. The V call is TRBV20-1, the J call TRBJ2-3; D is possibly TRBD2 (7 bases). In germline, CDR1 is DFQATT, CDR2 SNEGSKA (reference sequence). With 5 bases removed from V and 3 bases from J, the gap between germline ends came to 18 bases. CDR3 size: 15 residues. For the CDR3, the DNA is TGCAGTGCTCGGGGAAAGGGGGGGGAAACAGATACGCAGTATTTT. Amino acids: CSARGKGGETDTQYF.

The V call is TRBV18, the J call TRBJ2-1; tentative D call: TRBD1 (6 bases). The V and J ends lost 9 bases and 5 bases respectively, with 20 bases between them. This CDR3 has 15 residues. Germline CDR1 KGHSH, CDR2 LQKENI. CDR3 in amino acids: CASTPRRDNNNEQFF. CDR3 in DNA: TGTGCCAGTACCCCCCGACGGGACAACAACAATGAGCAGTTCTTC.

This clonotype has a count of ten or more. This sequence joins TRBV3-1 and TRBJ2-1, with D perhaps assigned TRBD1 or TRBD2 (6 bases each). The CDR3 sequence is 15 residues long. Between the trimmed V and J ends, which lost 0 bases and 7 bases, there was a span of 13 bases. CDR1 and CDR2 from the germline V gene are LGHDT and YNNKEL (reference sequence). The CDR3 here is CASSQDHPGANEQFF. The CDR3 DNA reads TGTGCCAGCAGCCAAGATCACCCGGGGGCGAATGAGCAGTTCTTC.

The rearrangement links TRBV25-1 to TRBJ2-5; 14 nucleotides line up with TRBD2. This CDR3 is 16 amino acids long. Germline CDR1 MGHDK, CDR2 SYGVNS. V shed 4 bases and J 4 bases; nucleotides not matched to a gene: 5. The CDR3 region is CASSGGTSGRLETQYF. The CDR3 DNA follows: TGTGCCAGCAGTGGGGGGACTAGCGGGAGATTAGAGACCCAGTACTTC.

This clonotype was seen a handful of times. The V call is TRBV27, the J call TRBJ1-1; D perhaps matches TRBD1 (6 bases). Trimming removed 3 bases at V and 6 bases at J, with 14 bases between. CDR1 is MNHEY and CDR2 is SMNVEV in the germline V gene (reference sequence). The CDR3 is 14 amino acids. The CDR3 here is CASSFGLGGPEAFF. The DNA for the CDR3 is TGTGCCAGCAGTTTTGGACTGGGGGGGCCTGAAGCTTTCTTT.

About this clonotype itself: One end of the junction does not line up with germline, which may come from a read error. The rearrangement links TRBV19 to TRBJ2-1; TRBD2 agrees at 13 bases. This CDR3 spans 15 amino acids. Germline CDR1 reads LNHDA; CDR2 reads SQIVND (reference sequence). CDR3 region: CASRGTSGIYNEQLF. The CDR3 DNA reads TGTGCCAGTCGGGGGACTAGCGGGATATACAATGAGCAGCTCTTC.

With respect to this clonotype: A much larger clone differs from this one at a single base, so this may be a read error. V gene TRBV5-6 combines with J gene TRBJ2-7; 7 positions agree with TRBD1. V lost 3 bases to trimming and J lost 3 bases; unmatched junction nucleotides: 6. The CDR3 contains 14 residues. CDR1 and CDR2 (germline): SGHDT, YYEEEE. The CDR3, as DNA: TGTGCCAGCAGCTCCTCAGGGACAGACTACGAGCAGTACTTC. Residues: CASSSSGTDYEQYF.

This clonotype was picked up many times. The chain is built from TRBV7-9 and TRBJ2-7; the match to TRBD1 covers 7 bases. This CDR3 contains 16 residues. CDR1 is SEHNR, CDR2 FQNEAQ, per germline (reference sequence). The V gene end was trimmed by 1 base and the J gene end by 2 bases; junction bases not matched to a gene: 8. As DNA, the CDR3 is TGTGCCAGCAGCTTAGGGGGGACAGTGGGCCCCTACGAGCAGTACTTC. It specifies CASSLGGTVGPYEQYF.